This T cell receptor beta chain appears in the sequencing data of a study of T cell clonality in common variable immunodeficiency (dated by TCRdb to between 2014 and 2017). Equivalent amounts of genomic DNA from CVID and control samples were used as sequencing input. For every sample, a 60 bp segment covering the rearranged TCRbeta CDR3 region was amplified and then sequenced. The immunoSEQ assay, a bias-corrected multiplex PCR combined with high-throughput sequencing, was used for TCRbeta amplification. In the authors' own workflow: Each unique nucleotide sequence was treated as a clone and annotated with V, D and J genes, copy number and frequency. Sequences were labeled productive if in frame, and non-productive if out of frame or containing stop codons. As previously described, clonality was calculated on the basis of Shannon's entropy. The predicted amino acid sequences of productive clones were used to derive mean CDR3 Kyte-Doolittle hydropathy. The R hclust function was used to hierarchically cluster scaled V gene usage with Manhattan distance and complete linkage. Sharing of clones by CDR3 amino acid sequence was evaluated through resampling of 12 repertoires per group over 100 rounds. Repertoires were searched for 60 to 80 published EBV-specific and a few hundred published CMV-specific TCRbeta sequences. After a couple of CVID samples that produced fewer than 10,000 sequences were dropped from the analysis, 42 CVID repertoires remained. Drawn from immuneACCESS, this table holds only the in-frame rearrangements with V and J called that TCRdb kept. Clones are partly lost; checked studies trace under half to an unresolved V gene and leave the rest unexplained. V, J and clone size reflect that table, while D and trimming were determined from the DNA. The data for this sample show over 20,000 clones, each detected more than once. More than 3.5% of the sample is held by the ten biggest clonotypes.

This clone is described as medium-sized (0.01 to 0.1%). The clone's antigen remains unknown. The CDR3 end lies 3 residues beyond the end of the read and is filled in from the germline J gene. V loses 3 bases of germline sequence and J loses 4 bases, and the interval between the two ends is 13 bases. CDR1 is given as SGDLS and CDR2 as YYNGEE, both from the germline V gene. From its cysteine to its phenylalanine, the CDR3 spans 14 amino acids. Only the CDR3 bases that were read are kept: 33 of them, in frame from base 1. Study-wide conclusions, independent of this receptor: Even though DNA input was equal, the average per sample came to 82,000 or so unique sequences for controls compared with around 33,000 for CVID samples. Correlations of repertoire features with clinical complications were constrained by heterogeneity among patients within the CVID cohort. Fewer TCRbeta clones were shared among CVID subjects than among healthy controls (p < 0.0001). The authors noted that sequencing repertoires of T cell subpopulations would be needed to clarify what caused the increased clonality in CVID. TCRbeta clonality was higher in CVID subjects than in healthy controls (t-test p = 0.018), and the increase was most characteristic of about a third of subjects. Reportedly, TCRbeta sequences from CVID had fewer deletions and N-nucleotide insertions, and highly modified clones with 13 or more V deletions were absent from CVID.

CVID was diagnosed by standard criteria: serum IgG, IgA and/or IgM reduced below normal range, plus specific antibody deficiency. A total of 45 or so subjects (about 15 female and 30 or so male; age range roughly 9 to 70 years, mean age about 40) were included in the CVID group. Most of the CVID patients and most of the healthy controls were of Caucasian heritage. All CVID subjects had received replacement immunoglobulin therapy for at least one year at the time of study participation. At the time of blood collection, no CVID subject was ill or was being treated with immunomodulatory or immunosuppressive medication. From each donor, about 4.5 to 9 ml of heparinized peripheral whole blood was collected. Genomic DNA from adults with common variable immune deficiency (CVID) and from healthy adult controls was used to sequence TCRbeta CDR3 repertoires. Diluted blood was density-centrifuged over Hypaque 1077 or Ficoll-Paque to isolate peripheral blood mononuclear cells. Genomic DNA was obtained from unsorted mononuclear cells using either Qiagen column purification or a centrifugation-based method.

Sequencing was performed on peripheral blood mononuclear cells. This clonotype was obtained from a human donor with common variable immunodeficiency. The sequence joins TRBV9 to TRBJ1-2, with a weak D call of TRBD1 (6 bases match). This receptor carries the CDR3 CASSDTRGTYGYTF. CDR3 DNA, as far as it was read: TGTGCCAGCAGCGATACGAGGGGGACCTATGGC.